This record looks at one T cell receptor beta chain sequence and its context. This entry belongs to a study of blood T cell repertoires in COVID-19. Clones were read by immunoSEQ multiplex PCR, and TCRdb kept only the in-frame ones, dropping some. This table holds hundreds of thousands of clones, 75% to 90% found once. The CDR3 is 14 residues long. J was trimmed by 6 bases and V by 8 bases; bases with no gene match: 6. Germline CDR1 and CDR2: SNHLY and FYNNEI. Sequencing was carried out using peripheral blood. V is TRBV2 and J is TRBJ2-3; the match to TRBD2 covers 12 bases. The receptor was isolated from a human donor in a cohort sampled during active COVID-19. CDR3 residues: CASPRGLAGDTQYF. In DNA form, the CDR3 reads TGTGCCAGCCCTCGCGGACTAGCGGGGGATACGCAGTATTTT. Full variable domain (remainder filled in from reference TRBV2 and TRBJ2-3): EPEVTQTPSHQVTQMGQEVILRCVPISNHLYFYWYRQILGQKVEFLVSFYNNEISEKSEIFDDQFSVERPDGSNFTLKIRSTKLEDSAMYFCASPRGLAGDTQYFGPGTRLTVL.